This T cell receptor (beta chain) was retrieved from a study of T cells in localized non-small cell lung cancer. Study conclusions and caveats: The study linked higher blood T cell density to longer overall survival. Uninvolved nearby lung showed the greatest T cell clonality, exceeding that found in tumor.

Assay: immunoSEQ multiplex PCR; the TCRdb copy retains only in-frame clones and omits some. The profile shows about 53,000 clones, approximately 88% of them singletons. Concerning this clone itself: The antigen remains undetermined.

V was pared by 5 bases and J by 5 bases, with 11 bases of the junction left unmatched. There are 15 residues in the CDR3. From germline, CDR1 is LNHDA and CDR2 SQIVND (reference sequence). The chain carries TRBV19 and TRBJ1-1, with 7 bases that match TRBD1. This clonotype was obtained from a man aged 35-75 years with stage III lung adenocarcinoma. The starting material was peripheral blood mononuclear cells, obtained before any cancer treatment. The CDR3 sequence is CASSDPDRARTEAFF. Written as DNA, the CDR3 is TGTGCCAGTAGTGATCCCGACAGGGCGAGGACTGAAGCTTTCTTT.